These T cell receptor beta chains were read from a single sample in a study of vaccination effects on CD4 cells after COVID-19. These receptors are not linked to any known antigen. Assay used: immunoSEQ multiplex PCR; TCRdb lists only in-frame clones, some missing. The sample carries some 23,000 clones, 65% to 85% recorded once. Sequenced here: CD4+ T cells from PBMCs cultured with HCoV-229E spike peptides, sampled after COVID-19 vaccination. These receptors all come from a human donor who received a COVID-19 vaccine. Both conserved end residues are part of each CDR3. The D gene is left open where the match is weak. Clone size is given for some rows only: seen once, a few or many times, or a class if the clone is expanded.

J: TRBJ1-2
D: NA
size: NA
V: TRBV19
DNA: TGTGCCAGTAGCCAACCCGGGAGCAAGCAGATATATGGCTACACCTTC
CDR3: CASSQPGSKQIYGYTF

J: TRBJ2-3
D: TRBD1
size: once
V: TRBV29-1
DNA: TGCAGCGGGCAGGGGGCGAATACGCAGTATTTT
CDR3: CSGQGANTQYF

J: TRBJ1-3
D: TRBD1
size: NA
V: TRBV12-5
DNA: TGTGCTAGTGGTTTGGGTTCGGGACAGGGGAACACCATATATTTT
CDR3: CASGLGSGQGNTIYF

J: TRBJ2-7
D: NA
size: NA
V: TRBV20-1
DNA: TGCAGTGCTTCAGGACTCAACGAGCAGTACTTC
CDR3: CSASGLNEQYF

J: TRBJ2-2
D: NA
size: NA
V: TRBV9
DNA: TGTGCCAGCAGCGTCAGGCCGACAGCCGCCGGGGAGCTGTTTTTT
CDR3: CASSVRPTAAGELFF

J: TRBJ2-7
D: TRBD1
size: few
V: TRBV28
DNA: TGTGCCAGCACCCCCGGGACAGGGCTTGACGAGCAGTACTTC
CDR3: CASTPGTGLDEQYF

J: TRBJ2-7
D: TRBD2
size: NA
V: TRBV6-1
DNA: TGTGCCAGCAGTGAATGGGGCGGGGCGGGAGCTGGGGACGAGCAGTACTTC
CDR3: CASSEWGGAGAGDEQYF

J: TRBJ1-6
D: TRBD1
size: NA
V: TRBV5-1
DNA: TGCGCCAGCAGCAACAGGGACAGCAATTCACCCCTCCACTTT
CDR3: CASSNRDSNSPLHF

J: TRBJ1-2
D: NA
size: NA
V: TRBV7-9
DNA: TGTGCCAGCAGCGTAGGGTCTAACTATGGCTACACCTTC
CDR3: CASSVGSNYGYTF

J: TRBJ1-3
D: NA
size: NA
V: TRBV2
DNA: TGTGCCAGCAGTGAGAGGGGCTCTGGAAACACCATATATTTT
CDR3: CASSERGSGNTIYF

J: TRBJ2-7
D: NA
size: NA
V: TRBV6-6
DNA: TGTGCCAGCAGTTACTCGGCAGGGAACTCATACGAGCAGTACTTC
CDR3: CASSYSAGNSYEQYF

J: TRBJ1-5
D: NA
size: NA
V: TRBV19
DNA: TGTGCCAGTAGTATAGACGGGGGGGACCATCAGCCCCAGCATTTT
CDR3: CASSIDGGDHQPQHF

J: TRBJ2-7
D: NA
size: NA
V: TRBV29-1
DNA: TGCAGCGTTGCGGGACAAATTACGAAAAGCTCCTACGAGCAGTACTTC
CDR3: CSVAGQITKSSYEQYF

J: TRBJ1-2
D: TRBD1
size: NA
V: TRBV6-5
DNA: TGTGCCAGCAGGCGACAGGGTTGGGGCTACACCTTC
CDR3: CASRRQGWGYTF

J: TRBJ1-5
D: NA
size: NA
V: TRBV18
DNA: TGTGCCAGCTCACCACGAGATGCAGGGGGCAATCAGCCCCAGCATTTT
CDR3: CASSPRDAGGNQPQHF

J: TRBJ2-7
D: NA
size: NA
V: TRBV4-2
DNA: TGTGCCAGCAGCCAAGATCCCGGGGGTTCCTACGAGCAGTACTTC
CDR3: CASSQDPGGSYEQYF

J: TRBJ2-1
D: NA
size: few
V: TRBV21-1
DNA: TGTGCCAGCAGCAAAACTAGCAATGAGCAGTTCTTC
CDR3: CASSKTSNEQFF

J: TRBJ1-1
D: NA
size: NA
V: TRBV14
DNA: TGTGCCAGCAGCCTTATCTCGGGACATAGAAACACTGAAGCTTTCTTT
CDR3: CASSLISGHRNTEAFF

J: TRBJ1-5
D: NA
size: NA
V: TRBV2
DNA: TGTGCCAGCAGTGACCTAGAGGGCAATCAGCCCCAGCATTTT
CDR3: CASSDLEGNQPQHF

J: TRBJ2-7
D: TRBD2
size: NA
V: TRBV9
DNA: TGTGCCAGCAGCGTAGCTAGCGGGGTGTCCTACGAGCAGTACTTC
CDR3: CASSVASGVSYEQYF

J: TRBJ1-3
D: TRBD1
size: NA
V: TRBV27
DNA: TGTGCCAGCAGTAAGCAGGGGGCCAACACCATATATTTT
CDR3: CASSKQGANTIYF

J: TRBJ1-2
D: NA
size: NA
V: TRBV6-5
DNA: TGTGCCAGCAGCCGAACTGTTGGGCAGGGCTATGGCTACACCTTC
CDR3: CASSRTVGQGYGYTF

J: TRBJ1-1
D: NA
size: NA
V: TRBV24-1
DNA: TGTGCCACCAGTTTGGCCTGGGGAACTGAAGCTTTCTTT
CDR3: CATSLAWGTEAFF

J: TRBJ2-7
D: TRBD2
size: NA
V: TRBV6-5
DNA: TGTGCCAGCAGATTAGCGGGCCCCTACGAGCAGTACTTC
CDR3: CASRLAGPYEQYF

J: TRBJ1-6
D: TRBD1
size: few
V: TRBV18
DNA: TGTGCCAGCTCAGCGCCGATCGGGACAGGGGCCTTTTTGTGGTCACCCCTCCACTTT
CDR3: CASSAPIGTGAFLWSPLHF

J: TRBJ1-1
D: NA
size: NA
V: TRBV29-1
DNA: TGCAGCGTTGAACGCCGTCTAAACACTGAAGCTTTCTTT
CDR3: CSVERRLNTEAFF

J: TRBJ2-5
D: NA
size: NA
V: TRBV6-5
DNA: TGTGCCAGCGGCATCAGGGCTTTCCCCAAAGAGACCCAGTACTTC
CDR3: CASGIRAFPKETQYF

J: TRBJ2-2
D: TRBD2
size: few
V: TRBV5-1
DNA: TGCGCCAGCAGCTTTTTAGCGGGAGATAACACCGGGGAGCTGTTTTTT
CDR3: CASSFLAGDNTGELFF

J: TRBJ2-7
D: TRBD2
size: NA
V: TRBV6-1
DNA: TGTGCCAGCAGTTTACTAGCGGGAGGGGAATACGAGCAGTACTTC
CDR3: CASSLLAGGEYEQYF

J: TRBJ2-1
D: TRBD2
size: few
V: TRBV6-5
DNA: TGTGCCAGCAGTAGCGGGGGGGCTGGCAATGAGCAGTTCTTC
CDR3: CASSSGGAGNEQFF

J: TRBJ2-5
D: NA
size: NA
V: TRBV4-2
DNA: TGTGCCAGCAGCCAAGAGGTGGGAGAGACCCAGTACTTC
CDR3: CASSQEVGETQYF

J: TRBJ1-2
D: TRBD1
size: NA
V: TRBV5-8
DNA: TGTGCCAGCAGCTTGCTCAGGGGGATAAGCTACACCTTC
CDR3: CASSLLRGISYTF

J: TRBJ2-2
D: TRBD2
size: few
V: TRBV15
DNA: TGTGCCACCAGCAGAGAGATGAGCGGGAGGCGCACCGGGGAGCTGTTTTTT
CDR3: CATSREMSGRRTGELFF

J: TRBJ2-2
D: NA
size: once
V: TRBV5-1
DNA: TGCGCCAGCAGCCCCGAGCTTAGCGACCGGGAGCTGTTTTTT
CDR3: CASSPELSDRELFF

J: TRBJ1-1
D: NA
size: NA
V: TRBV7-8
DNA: TGTGCCAGCAGCTCAGACAGGCATGAAGCTTTCTTT
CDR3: CASSSDRHEAFF

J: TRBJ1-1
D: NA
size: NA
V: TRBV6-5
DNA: TGTGCCAGCAGTTACAGGGTTGGGTTAACTGAAGCTTTCTTT
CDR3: CASSYRVGLTEAFF

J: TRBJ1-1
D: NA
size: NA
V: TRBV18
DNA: TGTGCCAGCTCATCTCAGACTAGTGAGGTGAACACTGAAGCTTTCTTT
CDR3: CASSSQTSEVNTEAFF

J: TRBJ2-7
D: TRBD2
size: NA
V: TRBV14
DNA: TGTGCCAGCAGCGGGGTTACTAGCGGGGCCTACGAGCAGTACTTC
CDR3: CASSGVTSGAYEQYF

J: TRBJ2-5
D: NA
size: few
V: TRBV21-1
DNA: TGTGCCAGCAGCAAGGGGGAAGGAGAGACCCAGTACTTC
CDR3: CASSKGEGETQYF

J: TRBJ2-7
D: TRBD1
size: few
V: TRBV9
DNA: TGTGCCAGCAGCTTAGGACAGGGAACCTTAAAGCCCTACGAGCAGTACTTC
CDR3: CASSLGQGTLKPYEQYF

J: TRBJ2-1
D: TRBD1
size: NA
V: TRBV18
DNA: TGTGCCAGCTCACCTACAGACAGGGCGTACAATGAGCAGTTCTTC
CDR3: CASSPTDRAYNEQFF

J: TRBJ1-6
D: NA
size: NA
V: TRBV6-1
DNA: TGTGCCAGCAGTGAAGTCATCAGGTTGGGGAATTCACCCCTCCACTTT
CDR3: CASSEVIRLGNSPLHF

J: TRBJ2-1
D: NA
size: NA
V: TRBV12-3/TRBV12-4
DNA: TGTGCCAGCATCTCGGCTAATGAAAATGAGCAGTTCTTC
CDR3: CASISANENEQFF

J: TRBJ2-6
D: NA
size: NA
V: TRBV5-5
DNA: TGTGCCAGCAGCGTGACGGCCAGGGTGCTGGTAGGGGCCAACGTCCTGACTTTC
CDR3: CASSVTARVLVGANVLTF

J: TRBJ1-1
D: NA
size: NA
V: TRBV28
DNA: TGTGCCAGCAGTACGAAAAAAGCTTTCTTT
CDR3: CASSTKKAFF

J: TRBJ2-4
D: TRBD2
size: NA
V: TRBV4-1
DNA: TGCGCCAGCAGCCAACTAGGAGCGGGAGGGTACTTAGCCAAAAACATTCAGTACTTC
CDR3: CASSQLGAGGYLAKNIQYF

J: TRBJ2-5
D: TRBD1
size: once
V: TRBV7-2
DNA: TGTGCCAGTGAGGACAGGCCGTATGGGACCCAGTACTTC
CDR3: CASEDRPYGTQYF

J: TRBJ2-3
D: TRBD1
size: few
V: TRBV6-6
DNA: TGTGCCAGCAGGAGTCACGACAGGGGCACAGATACGCAGTATTTT
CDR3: CASRSHDRGTDTQYF